This T cell receptor beta chain came from a study of blood T cell repertoires in COVID-19. CDR1 and CDR2 (germline): MNHNS, SASEGT. The V segment lost 3 bases and the J segment 0 bases; nucleotides outside the gene matches: 8. CDR3 length equals 19 residues. Sequencing used immunoSEQ multiplex PCR; TCRdb keeps in-frame clones, though not all of them. The data hold 200,000 or so clones, with 86% observed a single time. V gene TRBV6-1 combines with J gene TRBJ2-1; 13 nucleotides match TRBD2. Source material: PBMCs or T cells enriched from blood (not recorded which). This clonotype was sampled from a woman aged 40 to 55 with acute COVID-19. The CDR3 sequence: CASSDRLAGGSSSYNEQFF. The CDR3 DNA is TGTGCCAGCAGTGACCGACTAGCGGGGGGCTCAAGCTCCTACAATGAGCAGTTCTTC.